The 25 T cell receptor beta chains in this list originate from one sample, sequenced in a study of T cell clones after liver transplantation. Sequencing was performed with immunoSEQ multiplex PCR; in TCRdb, only in-frame clones are kept and a portion is missing. The sample holds several thousand clones, 80% seen once. The specimen was CD8+ T cells from blood, collected about 46 months after liver transplant. The receptors come from a human patient who received a liver transplant. Some T cells may have originated in the graft donor.

The J gene is TRBJ2-1, the V gene TRBV2, with 11 bases fitting TRBD1. The CDR3 has 15 amino acids. J was trimmed by 5 bases and V by 7 bases; bases with no gene match: 7. Germline CDR1 SNHLY, CDR2 FYNNEI. CDR3 coding DNA: TGTGCCAGCACCTTGGACAGGGGGCGCGACAATGAGCAGTTCTTC. Its translation is CASTLDRGRDNEQFF.

The chain links TRBV9 to TRBJ1-1; D is unresolved. CDR3 size: 13 residues. Germline CDR1 SGDLS, CDR2 YYNGEE. Trimming cost V 0 bases and J 2 bases, with 5 bases left between them. CDR3 loop: CASSVGANTEAFF. The CDR3 DNA reads as TGTGCCAGCAGCGTAGGGGCAAACACTGAAGCTTTCTTT.

This chain connects TRBV29-1 to TRBJ2-1, with TRBD2 matching 10 bases. The CDR3 is made up of 15 amino acids. The J segment lost 5 bases and the V segment lost 3 bases, leaving 7 bases of the junction unmatched. From germline, CDR1 is SQVTM and CDR2 ANQGSEA. The DNA of the CDR3 is TGCAGCGTTGACGCACTAGCGGGACATCACAATGAGCAGTTCTTC. Translating gives CSVDALAGHHNEQFF.

A single count supports this clone. The genes are TRBV9 and TRBJ2-3; D unclear. Germline V lookup: CDR1 SGDLS, CDR2 YYNGEE. This CDR3 has 13 residues. Trimming pared 0 bases from V and 5 bases from J, leaving 7 bases between. CDR3 nucleotide sequence: TGTGCCAGCAGCGTAGGCCCTGGAGATACGCAGTATTTT. Translated, it gives CASSVGPGDTQYF.

The chain employs TRBV5-5 and TRBJ1-1, with D perhaps matching TRBD1 (5 bases). The CDR3 is 13 amino acids. CDR1 and CDR2 from the germline V gene are SGHKS and YYEKEE (reference sequence). Trimming cost V 3 bases and J 0 bases, with 6 bases left between them. CDR3 residues: CASSSRVNTEAFF. The DNA of the CDR3 is TGTGCCAGCAGCTCCAGGGTGAACACTGAAGCTTTCTTT.

The table lists this clone with a few counts. The gene calls are TRBV7-9 and TRBJ1-3; no clear D gene. The CDR3 extends over 13 amino acids. V was trimmed by 1 base and J by 8 bases, leaving 9 bases between them. In germline, CDR1 is SEHNR, CDR2 FQNEAQ (reference sequence). In nucleotides, the CDR3 is TGTGCCAGCAGCTTAGAGACTTCTCACACCATATATTTT. This translates into CASSLETSHTIYF.

The chain employs TRBV5-1 and TRBJ2-5, with 10 nucleotides matching TRBD1. Germline V gene data show CDR1 as SGHRS and CDR2 as YFSETQ. The CDR3 extends over 15 amino acids. Trimming cost V 0 bases and J 4 bases; bases outside gene matches: 3. CDR3 sequence: CASSLAGQGRETQYF. The CDR3 DNA sequence: TGCGCCAGCAGCTTGGCGGGACAGGGGCGAGAGACCCAGTACTTC.

This clone was observed a handful of times. This sequence joins TRBV5-4 and TRBJ2-7, with D unclear. Germline V gene lookup returns CDR1 SGHNT and CDR2 YYREEE (reference sequence). The CDR3 totals 15 residues. The V gene lost 4 bases and the J gene lost 2 bases, with 16 bases spanning the gap. CDR3 loop: CASSQLGGTTYEQYF. CDR3 nucleotides: TGTGCCAGCAGCCAACTGGGCGGTACAACCTACGAGCAGTACTTC.

In this sample, this clone turned up once. V gene TRBV7-9 combines with J gene TRBJ2-7; 9 positions match TRBD2. The J segment lost 0 bases and the V segment lost 4 bases, leaving 7 bases of the junction unmatched. CDR1 and CDR2 (germline): SEHNR, FQNEAQ (reference sequence). The CDR3 sequence is 16 residues long. This CDR3 reads CASSSGLAGTSYEQYF. In DNA, the CDR3 is TGTGCCAGCAGCTCAGGGCTAGCGGGGACCTCCTACGAGCAGTACTTC. The full variable domain, rest sourced from reference TRBV7-9 and TRBJ2-7, is DTGVSQNPRHKITKRGQNVTFRCDPISEHNRLYWYRQTLGQGPEFLTYFQNEAQLEKSRLLSDRFSAERPKGSFSTLEIQRTEQGDSAMYLCASSSGLAGTSYEQYFGPGTRLTVT.

V and J are TRBV4-3 and TRBJ1-5, with 7 bases that match TRBD1. The ends lost 0 bases at V and 5 bases at J; junction bases unmatched: 7. CDR1 is LGHNA, CDR2 YSLEER, per germline. The CDR3 sequence is 16 residues long. In DNA, the CDR3 is TGCGCCAGCAGCCAAGAAGCGGCAGGGGGATATCAGCCCCAGCATTTT. Translated: CASSQEAAGGYQPQHF.

The chain employs TRBV7-9 and TRBJ1-2; weak D call: TRBD1 (6 bases). The CDR3 consists of 12 residues. Germline CDR1 SEHNR, CDR2 FQNEAQ (reference sequence). V was shortened by 5 bases and J by 7 bases, with 11 bases between the two germline ends. CDR3 DNA sequence: TGTGCCAGCAGCGAGACAGGCCCTGGCTACACCTTC. Its protein is CASSETGPGYTF.

The chain couples TRBV2 to TRBJ2-3; 10 bases match TRBD2. This CDR3 is 16 amino acids long. CDR1 and CDR2 from the germline V gene are SNHLY and FYNNEI. V shed 5 bases, J shed 3 bases, and the junction held 8 bases outside the gene matches. The CDR3: CASSLQLAGSTDTQYF. The DNA for the CDR3 is TGTGCCAGCAGTCTTCAACTAGCGGGATCGACAGATACGCAGTATTTT.

This sequence joins TRBV2 and TRBJ2-7; 9 bases match TRBD1. The CDR3 contains 17 residues. In germline, CDR1 is SNHLY, CDR2 FYNNEI. V shed 6 bases and J 6 bases; nucleotides not matched to a gene: 18. The CDR3 coding sequence is TGTGCCAGCAGAGTAACCACTTCCGGGACAGGGTGGGTCGAGCAGTACTTC. Amino acid sequence: CASRVTTSGTGWVEQYF.

The chain is built from TRBV19 and TRBJ1-1; a weak D match, TRBD1 (5 bases). Between the trimmed V and J ends, which lost 3 bases and 6 bases, there was a span of 14 bases. CDR3 length: 14 amino acids. Germline V gene data show CDR1 as LNHDA and CDR2 as SQIVND (reference sequence). The CDR3 region is CASSILGPSAEAFF. The DNA of the CDR3 is TGTGCCAGTAGTATTCTGGGGCCGAGTGCTGAAGCTTTCTTT.

This clone has more than one count but fewer than ten. CDR3 coding DNA: TGTGCCAGCAGGGGACAGGGTTTTTCTAATGAAAAACTGTTTTTT. Translation gives CASRGQGFSNEKLFF. This chain links TRBV27 with TRBJ1-4; TRBD1 agrees at 9 bases. Germline CDR1 reads MNHEY; CDR2 reads SMNVEV (reference sequence). The CDR3 runs 15 residues. V lost 6 bases and J lost 3; bases outside the gene matches: 5.

This chain joins TRBV25-1 and TRBJ1-1; D is unclear. Germline values: CDR1 MGHDK, CDR2 SYGVNS. The CDR3 spans 13 residues. V lost 1 base and J lost 4, with 7 bases in between. The CDR3: CASSELGSTEAFF. DNA of the CDR3: TGTGCCAGCAGTGAATTGGGGAGCACTGAAGCTTTCTTT.

This chain uses TRBV9 with TRBJ2-7; no clear D gene. Germline loops: CDR1 SGDLS, CDR2 YYNGEE. The CDR3 extends over 15 amino acids. The V and J ends lost 0 bases and 2 bases respectively, with 12 bases between them. The CDR3: CASSVGPGPTYEQYF. For the CDR3, the DNA is TGTGCCAGCAGCGTAGGCCCCGGACCTACCTACGAGCAGTACTTC.

The V call is TRBV27, the J call TRBJ2-1; 8 positions agree with TRBD1. In germline, CDR1 is MNHEY, CDR2 SMNVEV (reference sequence). The CDR3 covers 13 residues. V lost 8 bases, J lost 9 bases, and 9 bases stayed unmatched. For the CDR3, the DNA is TGTGCCAGCGAGGACAGGGACTTGGGTGAGCAGTTCTTC. This sequence encodes CASEDRDLGEQFF.

This clone has a handful of counts. This chain connects TRBV7-9 to TRBJ2-1; TRBD2 matches at 8 bases. The V gene end was trimmed by 11 bases and the J gene end by 3 bases; junction bases not matched to a gene: 6. This CDR3 has 13 amino acids. CDR1 is SEHNR and CDR2 is FQNEAQ in the germline V gene (reference sequence). The CDR3 reads CAAGGNRYNEQFF. The CDR3 coding sequence is TGTGCCGCGGGGGGCAATCGCTACAATGAGCAGTTCTTC.

V and J are TRBV7-9 and TRBJ2-7, with TRBD2 identical over 10 bases. The CDR3 covers 15 residues. Trimming took 1 base from V and 7 from J; bases not matched to a gene: 7. Per germline, CDR1 SEHNR and CDR2 FQNEAQ (reference sequence). This CDR3 is CASSLEVGLAWEQYF. CDR3 coding DNA: TGTGCCAGCAGCTTAGAAGTGGGACTAGCGTGGGAGCAGTACTTC.

V is TRBV7-9 and J is TRBJ2-1; 9 positions match TRBD1. V was pared by 5 bases and J by 1 base, with 6 bases of the junction left unmatched. This CDR3 region has 16 residues. The germline gives CDR1 SEHNR, CDR2 FQNEAQ (reference sequence). This chain's CDR3 is CASSGTTGGSYNEQFF. In DNA form, the CDR3 reads TGTGCCAGCAGCGGCACGACAGGGGGATCCTACAATGAGCAGTTCTTC.

This clone showed up just once. CDR3 sequence: CSVGQTYEQYF. In DNA form, the CDR3 reads TGCAGCGTTGGGCAGACCTACGAGCAGTACTTC. The chain uses TRBV29-1 and TRBJ2-7; D remains ambiguous. CDR1 is SQVTM and CDR2 is ANQGSEA in the germline V gene. V was pared by 4 bases and J by 2 bases, with 6 bases between. This CDR3 region has 11 residues.

The rearrangement links TRBV27 to TRBJ2-1, with a tentative D call TRBD2 (6 bases). The ends were cut back, 7 bases at V and 6 bases at J, with 13 bases in the middle. CDR3 length: 13 residues. Germline assignment: CDR1 MNHEY and CDR2 SMNVEV (reference sequence). For the CDR3, the DNA is TGTGCCAGCATCCCTGTCGGGGGCAATGAGCAGTTCTTC. As protein: CASIPVGGNEQFF.

The chain has TRBV4-3 and TRBJ2-2; 10 nucleotides line up with TRBD1. CDR3 size: 16 residues. Trimming at V came to 0 bases and at J to 4 bases, leaving 2 bases not matched to a gene. In germline, CDR1 is LGHNA, CDR2 YSLEER. Here the CDR3 reads CASSQERDRGTGELFF. For the CDR3, the DNA is TGCGCCAGCAGCCAAGAGCGGGACAGGGGCACCGGGGAGCTGTTTTTT.

The chain links TRBV28 to TRBJ1-2; D unclear. CDR1 is MDHEN, CDR2 SYDVKM, per germline. This CDR3 contains 13 residues. The V gene lost 4 bases and the J gene lost 5 bases, with 11 bases spanning the gap. CDR3 in DNA: TGTGCCAGCAGTTCCCCGCGCAGGTATGGCTACACCTTC. This gives the protein CASSSPRRYGYTF.